This note documents a single TCR beta chain sequence. This clone has a single count. Its antigen target is currently unknown. No much larger clonotype is one base removed from it; base qualities were not supplied. The data are from a study of blood T cell repertoires in COVID-19 (TCRdb year 2020). Context from the whole study: Collaborator samples came from the United States, Italy and Spain and covered acute and convalescent phases of COVID-19. The prospective study material was composed of cDNA or gDNA derived from T cells, B-cell-depleted T cells, or PBMCs. Subjects who had been exposed to COVID-19, were actively infected with it, or had recovered from it provided the deeply sampled blood TCRbeta repertoires that made up the dataset. A freely available public database, intended as a resource for researchers studying the immune response to SARS-CoV-2, is where the repertoires were released. The samples were drawn from two sources: the first 160 participants of the ongoing ImmuneRACE study, and 1,200 or so subjects contributed by 6 global collaborators. A de-identified subject ID, COVID-19 status, age in years and sex were almost always included in the sample metadata. HLA class I and class II types, where available, came from metadata supplied by the sample provider rather than from assay-based typing.

Collaborating institutions collected whole blood in K2EDTA tubes following their own protocols. For TCRbeta analysis, collaborators shipped samples in one of three forms: frozen whole blood, isolated PBMCs, or DNA extracted from either of those sample types. Broad study findings and their caveats: The quantity of clinical and demographic metadata differed by source and by participant and was supplied without curation.

TCRbeta CDR3 regions were amplified from genomic DNA by means of the immunoSEQ Assay, a bias-controlled multiplex PCR. In the original analysis: The number of nucleated cells in each sample was estimated by amplification of reference gene primers within the assay. Sequence reads were collapsed and filtered to measure the absolute abundance of every unique TCRbeta CDR3 rearrangement. For each sample, productive Simpson clonality was calculated by taking the square root of Simpson's diversity index across productive rearrangements. Entries here come from immuneACCESS through TCRdb and include only in-frame sequences with V and J called. Some clones fail to appear in such tables; in the studies checked, an unresolved V gene covers under half of the shortfall, and the cause of the remainder is unknown. The V and J calls and the clone size are those of that table, but D and trimming were determined from the DNA. Counted in this sample were 45,000 to 65,000 clones; 87% of them appeared once. The top ten hold 5% to 6.5% of the sample.

As encoded in the germline V gene (reference sequence), CDR1 is SSHAT while CDR2 is FNYEAQ. Here V drops 5 bases and J drops 11 bases, and the junction holds 5 bases not matched to any gene. From its cysteine to its phenylalanine, the CDR3 spans 12 amino acids. Only CDR3 DNA remains: 36 bases, in frame from the first base. This receptor was identified in a man of 80 years or more in a cohort sampled during active COVID-19. Sample: peripheral blood. The sequence links TRBV7-7 to TRBJ1-4, and TRBD1 matches 7 of the central bases. The bases read TGTGCCAGCAGCCCTGACAGGGTCAAACTGTTTTTT. The encoded protein is CASSPDRVKLFF.